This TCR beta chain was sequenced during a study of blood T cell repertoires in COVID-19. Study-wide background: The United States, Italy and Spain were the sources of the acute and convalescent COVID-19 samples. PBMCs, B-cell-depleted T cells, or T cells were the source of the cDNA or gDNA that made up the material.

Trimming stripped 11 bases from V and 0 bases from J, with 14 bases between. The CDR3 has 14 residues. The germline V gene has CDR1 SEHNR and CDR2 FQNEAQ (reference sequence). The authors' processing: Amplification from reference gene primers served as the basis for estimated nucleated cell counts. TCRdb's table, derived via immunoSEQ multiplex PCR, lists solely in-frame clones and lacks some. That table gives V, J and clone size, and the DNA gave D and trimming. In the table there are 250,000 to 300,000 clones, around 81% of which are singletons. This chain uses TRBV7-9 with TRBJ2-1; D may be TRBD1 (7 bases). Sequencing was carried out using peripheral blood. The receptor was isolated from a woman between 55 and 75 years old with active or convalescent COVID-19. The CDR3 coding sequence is TGTGCCGTGGGGCAGGGGGGCTCCTACAATGAGCAGTTCTTC. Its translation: CAVGQGGSYNEQFF.